The T cell receptor beta chain described here comes from a study of breast tumors, draining lymph nodes, adjacent tissues. Broader study findings: Data only fit, rather than demonstrated, lymph node origin of most tumor T cells. Luminal-like breast cancer showed significantly greater tumor-nontumor repertoire similarity than basal-like breast cancer did. Tumor repertoires ranked between lymph nodes and nontumor tissue in diversity, with V and J gene preferences. Findings are consistent with lymph node origin and intratumoral expansion of most tumor T cells.

Each CDR3 protein gets one entry after TCRdb re-called the multiplex PCR reads with MiXCR. The data contain 12,000 or so distinct CDR3 sequences, about 48% of them singletons. On this clonotype itself: Antigen specificity is unknown. The junction departs from germline at one end; a sequencing error may be responsible.

The clonotype originates from a female donor with breast cancer. Some clones in this sample may be carry-over from other donors' samples. Sequenced sample: breast tumor tissue.

The CDR3 coding sequence is TGTGCCAGCAGCTGCCGACAGGAAGGTTTT. The encoded protein is CASSCRQEGF. V and J are TRBV7-3 and TRBJ1-5, with TRBD1 as a possible D gene (6 bases). The CDR3 has 10 amino acids. Germline CDR1 reads SGHTA; CDR2 reads FQGTGA.